These T cell receptor beta chains were read from a single sample in a study of T cell responses to AZD1222 COVID-19 vaccine. TCRdb keeps only in-frame clones here, not all; method: immunoSEQ multiplex PCR. In the table there are some 110,000 clones, about 80% of which are singletons. The sequenced sample was peripheral blood, obtained on day 0 of AZD1222 vaccination. These receptors originate from an adult in good health. Both conserved end residues are part of each CDR3. D genes are given only for firm matches. Expanded clones get a size class; other rows say once, few or many, or leave the size out.

j_call v_call clone_size d_call cdr3_nt cdr3_aa
TRBJ1-2 TRBV5-1 NA NA TGCGCCAGCACCCACAAGGGGGGCGCCTTATATGGCTACACCTTC CASTHKGGALYGYTF
TRBJ2-1 TRBV7-6 once NA TGTGCCAGCACCTGGGACGAGTACAATGAGCAGTTCTTC CASTWDEYNEQFF
TRBJ2-2 TRBV10-3 NA NA TGTGCCATCAGTGAACAGATACTCACCGGGGAGCTGTTTTTT CAISEQILTGELFF
TRBJ1-1 TRBV30 NA NA TGTGCCTGGAGTGTACGTAGGAACACTGAAGCTTTCTTT CAWSVRRNTEAFF
TRBJ1-1 TRBV19 NA TRBD1 TGTGCCAGTAGTTCCAGGACAGGGTGGGTCCTAGGCACTGAAGCTTTCTTT CASSSRTGWVLGTEAFF
TRBJ2-5 TRBV18 NA TRBD2 TGTGCCAGCTCACCGGCGACTAGCGTGCAAGAGACCCAGTACTTC CASSPATSVQETQYF
TRBJ1-4 TRBV5-1 NA NA TGCGCCAGCAGCTTGCGGCAGGCCGATGAAAAACTGTTTTTT CASSLRQADEKLFF
TRBJ2-3 TRBV19 NA TRBD2 TGTGCCAGTAGTCCTAGCGGGGGAGCAGATACGCAGTATTTT CASSPSGGADTQYF
TRBJ1-2 TRBV3-1/TRBV3-2 NA NA TGTGCCAGCAGCCAAGATCAAGGGGCCTATGGCTACACCTTC CASSQDQGAYGYTF
TRBJ2-7 TRBV28 few NA TGTGCCAGCAGTAAGCAATACGAGCAGTACTTC CASSKQYEQYF
TRBJ2-7 TRBV19 NA NA TGTGCAACAACCTCCGGGGGTCCCTACGAGCAGTACTTC CATTSGGPYEQYF
TRBJ2-5 TRBV5-1 NA TRBD2 TGCGCCAGCAGCTCCTCCGCGGGAGACCAAGAGACCCAGTACTTC CASSSSAGDQETQYF
TRBJ1-1 TRBV6-1 NA NA TGTGCCAGCAGTGAACTCGAGGGCGTCTCTGAAGCTTTCTTT CASSELEGVSEAFF
TRBJ2-7 TRBV7-2 NA NA TGTGCCAGCAGCCCTCGATGGGACGAGCAGTACTTC CASSPRWDEQYF
TRBJ2-1 TRBV5-1 NA TRBD2 TGCGCCAGCAGCCAGACTAGCGGGGGTAATGAGCAGTTCTTC CASSQTSGGNEQFF
TRBJ1-6 TRBV7-8 NA NA TGTGCCAGCAGCACTCCAGCCGTGAGCTCCTATAATTCACCCCTCCACTTT CASSTPAVSSYNSPLHF
TRBJ1-5 TRBV7-9 NA TRBD1 TGTGCCAGCAGCCCAACAGGGGGACCGTATCAGCCCCAGCATTTT CASSPTGGPYQPQHF
TRBJ1-3 TRBV28 few NA TGTGCCAGCAGTAAGACAGGAATCTACCCCCGATTT CASSKTGIYPRF
TRBJ2-5 TRBV2 NA NA TGTGCCAGCGGACAAGCCCCCAGGACCCCCGCGGAGGAGACCCAGTACTTC CASGQAPRTPAEETQYF